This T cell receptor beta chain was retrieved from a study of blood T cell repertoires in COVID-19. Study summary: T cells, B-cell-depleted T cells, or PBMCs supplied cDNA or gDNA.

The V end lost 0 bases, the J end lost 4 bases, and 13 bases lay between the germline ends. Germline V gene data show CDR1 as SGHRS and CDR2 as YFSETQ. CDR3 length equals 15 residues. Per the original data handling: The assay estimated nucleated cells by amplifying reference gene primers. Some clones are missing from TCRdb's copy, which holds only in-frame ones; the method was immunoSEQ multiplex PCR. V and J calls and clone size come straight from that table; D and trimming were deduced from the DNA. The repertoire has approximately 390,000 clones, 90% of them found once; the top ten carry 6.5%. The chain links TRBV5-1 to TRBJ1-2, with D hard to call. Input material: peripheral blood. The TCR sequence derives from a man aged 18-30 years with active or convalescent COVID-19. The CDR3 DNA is TGCGCCAGCAGCTTGGGTTCTGCGGGTTCCTATGGCTACACCTTC. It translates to CASSLGSAGSYGYTF.